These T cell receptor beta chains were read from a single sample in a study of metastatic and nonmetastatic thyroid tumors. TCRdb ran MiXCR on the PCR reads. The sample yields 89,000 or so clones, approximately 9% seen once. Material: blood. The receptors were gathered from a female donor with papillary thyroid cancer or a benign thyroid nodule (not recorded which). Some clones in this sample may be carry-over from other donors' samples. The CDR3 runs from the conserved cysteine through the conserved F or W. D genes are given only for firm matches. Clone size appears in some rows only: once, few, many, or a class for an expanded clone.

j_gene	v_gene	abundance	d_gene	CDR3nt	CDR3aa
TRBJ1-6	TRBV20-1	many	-	TGCAGTGCTAGACCGAGGGGAGTTCCTAATTCACCCCTCCACTTT	CSARPRGVPNSPLHF
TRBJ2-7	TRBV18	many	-	TGTGCCAGCTCACCACCACTCCCCAGAACCTACGAGCAGTACTTC	CASSPPLPRTYEQYF
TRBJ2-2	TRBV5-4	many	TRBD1	TGTGCCAGCAGCTTATCTGGGACAGTTACCGGGGAGCTGTTTTTT	CASSLSGTVTGELFF
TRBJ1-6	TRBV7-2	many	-	TGTGCCAGCAGCTCGACTTCGTACAGGGTTACCTTTAATTCACCCCTCCACTTT	CASSSTSYRVTFNSPLHF
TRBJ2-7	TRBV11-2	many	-	TGTGCCAGCAGCTTAGAGGAGATTAGCGGTGAGCAGTACTTC	CASSLEEISGEQYF
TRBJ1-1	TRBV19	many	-	TGTGCCAGTAGTCCGATACAAGGGGGGCTGACGAACACTGAAGCTTTCTTT	CASSPIQGGLTNTEAFF
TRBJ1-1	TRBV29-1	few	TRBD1	TGCAGCGCTGCCGACAGGGAGCACGCTGAAGCTTTCTTT	CSAADREHAEAFF
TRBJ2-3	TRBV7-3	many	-	TGTGCCAGCAGCTTATCGACAGCAGATACGCAGTATTTT	CASSLSTADTQYF
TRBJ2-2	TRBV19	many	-	TGTGCCAGTAGACCCGGCGGAGGGGGGACCGGGGAGCTGTTTTTT	CASRPGGGGTGELFF
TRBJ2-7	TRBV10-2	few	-	TGCGCCAGCAGCTCTAGCTTCCACGATCAGTACTTC	CASSSSFHDQYF
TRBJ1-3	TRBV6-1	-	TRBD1	TGTGCCAGCAGCCGCCTGACAGGGCCGCAGGAAAACACCATATATTTT	CASSRLTGPQENTIYF
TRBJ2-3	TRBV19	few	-	TGTGCCAGTAGTATCCTCGTGGGAGGCGCAGATACGCAGTATTTT	CASSILVGGADTQYF
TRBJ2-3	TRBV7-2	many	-	TGTGCCAGCAGTCCCCGGGGGGATACGCAGTATTTT	CASSPRGDTQYF
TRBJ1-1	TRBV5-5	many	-	TGTGCCAGCAGCTTGGCTGGGACAACCGCTGAAGCTTTCTTT	CASSLAGTTAEAFF
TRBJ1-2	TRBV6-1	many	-	TGTGCCAGCAGTGAAGCTGAGTCGGTGGGCTACACCTTC	CASSEAESVGYTF
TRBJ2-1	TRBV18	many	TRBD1	TGTGCCAGCTCACCTCCCGGGACAGAGGAGCAGTTCTTC	CASSPPGTEEQFF
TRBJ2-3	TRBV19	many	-	TGTGCCAGTAGACCTCCGGGGGATATCGATACGCAGTATTTT	CASRPPGDIDTQYF
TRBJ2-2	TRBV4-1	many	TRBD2	TGCGCCAGCAGCCAGCCGGGAGGGAAGCTGTTTTTT	CASSQPGGKLFF
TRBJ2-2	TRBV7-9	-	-	TGTGCCAGCAGCTTCGTTACAGGGTCCACCGGGGAGCTGTTTTTT	CASSFVTGSTGELFF
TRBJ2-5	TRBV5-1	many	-	TGCGCCAGCAGCTTGGGTGAACAGAAAGAGACCCAGTACTTC	CASSLGEQKETQYF
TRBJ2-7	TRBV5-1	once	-	TGCGCCAGCGCGTGGGAGCCTAGCTCCTACGAGCAGTACTTC	CASAWEPSSYEQYF
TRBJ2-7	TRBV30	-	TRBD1	TGTGCCTGGGGGGGCAGGACAGGGGGCTACGAGCAGTACTTC	CAWGGRTGGYEQYF
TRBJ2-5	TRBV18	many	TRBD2	TGTGCCAGCTCACTTACTAGCGGGGAGGAGACCCAGTACTTC	CASSLTSGEETQYF
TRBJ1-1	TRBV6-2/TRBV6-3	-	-	TGTGCCAGCAGTTGGCATCAGAACACTGAAGCTTTCTTT	CASSWHQNTEAFF
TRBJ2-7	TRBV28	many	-	TGTGCCAGCAGTTTAGTGGCCAGCTCCTACGAGCAGTACTTC	CASSLVASSYEQYF
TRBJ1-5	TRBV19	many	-	TGTGCCAGTAGACCGACATCTACCATCAATCAGCCCCAGCATTTT	CASRPTSTINQPQHF
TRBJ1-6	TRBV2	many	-	TGTGCCAGCAGCCGAGTTAATTCACCCCTCCACTTT	CASSRVNSPLHF
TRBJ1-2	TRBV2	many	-	TGTGCCAGCAGTGAAGGTCCAATGGCCGCCTATGGCTACACCTTC	CASSEGPMAAYGYTF
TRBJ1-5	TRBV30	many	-	TGTGCCTGGAGTTCTGAATTGCAGCCCCAGCATTTT	CAWSSELQPQHF
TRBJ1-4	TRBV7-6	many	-	TGTGCCAGCAGCCAACAGTCAAAACTGTTTTTT	CASSQQSKLFF
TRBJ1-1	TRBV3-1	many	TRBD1	TGTGCCAGCAGCCCCTCGGACAGGCTAAACACTGAAGCTTTCTTT	CASSPSDRLNTEAFF
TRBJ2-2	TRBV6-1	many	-	TGTGCCAAATACGGGGGGCGGAGCGGGGAGCTGTTTTTT	CAKYGGRSGELFF
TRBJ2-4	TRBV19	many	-	TGTGCCAGTAGTAAATCTACTCCCCGAGGAAAAAACATTCAGTACTTC	CASSKSTPRGKNIQYF
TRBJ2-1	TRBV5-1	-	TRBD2	TGCGCCAGCAGCTTATCAGCGGGGGGGCCCAATGAGCAGTTCTTC	CASSLSAGGPNEQFF
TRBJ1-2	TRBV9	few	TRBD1	TGTGCCAGCAGCGTAGGGGCAGGGGGCCGTAACTATGGCTACACCTTC	CASSVGAGGRNYGYTF
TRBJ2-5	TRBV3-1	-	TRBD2	TGTGCCAGCAGTCATATAGCGGGGGGCGGAGAGACCCAGTACTTC	CASSHIAGGGETQYF
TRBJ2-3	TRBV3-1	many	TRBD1	TGTGCCAGCAGCCAAGACCGACAGGGTGCAGATACGCAGTATTTT	CASSQDRQGADTQYF
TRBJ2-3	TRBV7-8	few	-	TGTGCCAGCAGCCCCAATTCTGGCGGCACAGATACGCAGTATTTT	CASSPNSGGTDTQYF
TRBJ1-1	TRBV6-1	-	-	TGTGCCAGCAGTGAGCGCGGGGGTGAGGCTGAAGCTCTCTTT	CASSERGGEAEALF
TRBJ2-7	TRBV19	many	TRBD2	TGTGCCAGTACCGTGCCGGGACTAGCGGGGGCCCAGACCTACGAGCAGTACTTC	CASTVPGLAGAQTYEQYF
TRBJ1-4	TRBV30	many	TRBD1	TGTGCCTGGAGTGACCGGGACAGGGTTTTTTTT	CAWSDRDRVFF
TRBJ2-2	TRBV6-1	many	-	TGTGCCAGCAGTGAATCAGGGGACGGCACCGGGGAGCTGTTTTTT	CASSESGDGTGELFF
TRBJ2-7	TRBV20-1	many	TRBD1	TGCAGTGCTAGAGATCTTAGACAGGGGGCTCACGAGCAGTACTTC	CSARDLRQGAHEQYF
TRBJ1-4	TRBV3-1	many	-	TGTGCCAGCAGCCAACGAAAACAGGGACCACTGTTTTTT	CASSQRKQGPLFF
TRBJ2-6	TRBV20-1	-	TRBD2	TGCAGTGCTCCAGGGGGGACTAGCGGGAGCTCGGGGGCCAACGTCCTGACTTTC	CSAPGGTSGSSGANVLTF
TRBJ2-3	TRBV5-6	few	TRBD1	TGTGCCAGCAGCTTGAGGGGGGGACAGGGAACAGATACGCAGTATTTT	CASSLRGGQGTDTQYF
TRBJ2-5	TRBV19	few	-	TGTGCCAGTAGTATGACAGGTCAAGAGACCCAGTACTTC	CASSMTGQETQYF
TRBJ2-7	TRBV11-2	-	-	TGTGCCAGCAGTGAATACGACTACGAGCAGTACTTC	CASSEYDYEQYF
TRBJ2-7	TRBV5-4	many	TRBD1	TGTGCCAGCGGCGGGACAGGGGAATACGAGCAGTACTTC	CASGGTGEYEQYF